This T cell receptor beta chain is from a study of blood T cell repertoires in COVID-19. About the study: Sites in the United States, Italy and Spain provided acute and convalescent COVID-19 samples.

CDR1 and CDR2 (germline): SGHAT, FQNNGV. Trimming pared 2 bases from V and 2 bases from J, leaving 13 bases between. This CDR3 contains 15 residues. The data were produced by immunoSEQ multiplex PCR, yet TCRdb's version contains in-frame clones alone and is incomplete. The table records about 250,000 clones, around 84% of them present only once. The TCR was taken from a man aged 35 to 55 who had recovered from COVID-19. The V and J genes are TRBV11-2 and TRBJ2-7; perhaps TRBD1 as D (6 bases). The specimen was PBMCs or T cells enriched from blood (not recorded which). In nucleotides, the CDR3 is TGTGCCAGCAGCTTACAGCGTGGACAGACCTACGAGCAGTACTTC. It specifies CASSLQRGQTYEQYF.